The clone carrying this T cell receptor (beta chain) was observed many times. J gave up 8 bases and V 4 bases, and 10 bases lay outside the gene matches. The CDR3 runs 14 residues. The V gene's germline CDR1 is DFQATT and CDR2 SNEGSKA (reference sequence). The data belong to a study of blood T cells in healthy people across ages. The authors ran a second PCR of roughly 6 to 12 cycles using a sample-barcoded 5' primer and a J-beta primer mix. TCRdb itself ran the 5' RACE reads through MiXCR, one entry per CDR3 protein. The table has just under 550,000 distinct CDR3 sequences, 24% seen once. This sample also appeared in a second study, on T cells of mothers and their children.

This clonotype was sampled from a boy aged 5-17 years in good health. Specimen: blood. The chain joins TRBV20-1 to TRBJ2-3; 9 nucleotides match TRBD2. The CDR3 region is CSATGEAGGGTQYF. The CDR3 nucleotides read TGCAGTGCTACTGGAGAAGCGGGAGGCGGTACGCAGTATTTT.